The 10 T cell receptor beta chains below all came from one sample that was sequenced in a study of blood T cell repertoires in COVID-19. Data came from immunoSEQ multiplex PCR; TCRdb stores just in-frame clones and leaves some out. This table has 280,000 or so clones, approximately 84% appearing once. Material for sequencing was peripheral blood. Every receptor here comes from a woman aged 25-40 years who had recovered from COVID-19.

V is TRBV6-2 or TRBV6-3 and J is TRBJ2-1; 7 positions agree with TRBD2. CDR3 length equals 14 residues. The germline V gene has CDR1 MNHEY and CDR2 SVGEGT. The V gene end was trimmed by 4 bases and the J gene end by 8 bases; junction bases not matched to a gene: 8. CDR3 region: CASSLGGSFYEQFF. The DNA for the CDR3 is TGTGCCAGCAGTTTGGGCGGGAGTTTCTATGAGCAGTTCTTC.

V gene TRBV7-3 combines with J gene TRBJ2-2, with D maybe TRBD1 (5 bases). There are 15 residues in the CDR3. CDR1 SGHTA and CDR2 FQGTGA come from the germline V gene. V lost 5 bases to trimming and J lost 0 bases, with 10 bases between them. The CDR3 sequence is CASSQGAANTGELFF. CDR3 DNA: TGTGCCAGCAGCCAAGGGGCAGCGAACACCGGGGAGCTGTTTTTT.

This clone was observed once. The chain carries TRBV7-3 and TRBJ2-3; 8 nucleotides align to TRBD2. The CDR3 sequence is 16 residues long. J was trimmed by 5 bases and V by 4 bases; bases with no gene match: 11. The germline V gene has CDR1 SGHTA and CDR2 FQGTGA. The CDR3, as DNA: TGTGCCAGCAGCTCGGACCGAGCGGGAGAAGGAGATACGCAGTATTTT. Translated, it gives CASSSDRAGEGDTQYF.

V usage is TRBV6-5 and J usage is TRBJ1-1; D ambiguous. The CDR3 is made up of 16 amino acids. Germline V gene sequence: CDR1 MNHEY, CDR2 SVGAGI. Trimming pared 3 bases from V and 2 bases from J, leaving 16 bases between. The CDR3 region has the DNA TGTGCCAGCAGTTATCAAATACCCGGGATAAACACTGAAGCTTTCTTT. Amino acids: CASSYQIPGINTEAFF.

The V call is TRBV28, the J call TRBJ2-1, with TRBD2 identical over 8 bases. The germline V gene encodes CDR1 MDHEN and CDR2 SYDVKM. The V segment lost 4 bases and the J segment 12 bases; nucleotides outside the gene matches: 17. This CDR3 comprises 16 residues. CDR3 DNA sequence: TGTGCCAGCAGTTCCCCCCCGGGCGGGAGGTTGTCAGTGCAGTTCTTC. As protein: CASSSPPGGRLSVQFF.

The rearrangement joins TRBV7-6 to TRBJ1-4; 7 bases agree with TRBD1. Germline CDR1 and CDR2: SGHVS and FNYEAQ. Trimming removed 3 bases from V and 5 bases from J; junction bases left unmatched: 6. The CDR3 extends over 15 amino acids. CDR3 protein: CASSFSGQINEKLFF. The CDR3 region has the DNA TGTGCCAGCAGCTTCTCGGGACAGATCAATGAAAAACTGTTTTTT. Based on the CDR3 plus reference TRBV7-6 and TRBJ1-4, the full variable domain is GAGVSQSPRYKVTKRGQDVALRCDPISGHVSLYWYRQALGQGPEFLTYFNYEAQQDKSGLPNDRFSAERPEGSISTLTIQRTEQRDSAMYRCASSFSGQINEKLFFGSGTQLSVL.

V gene TRBV15 combines with J gene TRBJ2-1; 8 positions agree with TRBD2. The CDR3 runs to 16 residues. Germline V gives CDR1 LNHNV, CDR2 YYDKDF (reference sequence). Trimming cost V 5 bases and J 0 bases; bases outside gene matches: 6. CDR3: CATSGGSGSSYNEQFF. The CDR3 nucleotides read TGTGCCACCAGCGGGGGGAGCGGGAGCTCCTACAATGAGCAGTTCTTC.

The chain links TRBV30 to TRBJ2-3, with TRBD1 as a possible D gene (5 bases). CDR3 length: 14 residues. V was trimmed by 2 bases and J by 3 bases, leaving 12 bases between them. Per germline, CDR1 GTSNPN and CDR2 SVGIG (reference sequence). The CDR3 coding sequence is TGTGCCTGGAGTCATACAGGAGTTACAGATACGCAGTATTTT. Translation: CAWSHTGVTDTQYF.

This chain uses TRBV20-1 with TRBJ2-1; 10 bases agree with TRBD2. Germline V gene sequence: CDR1 DFQATT, CDR2 SNEGSKA (reference sequence). The CDR3 spans 14 residues. The V and J ends lost 3 bases and 10 bases, in that order; junction bases with no gene match: 9. CDR3 in amino acids: CSASFASGSQEQFF. The CDR3 DNA follows: TGCAGTGCTAGTTTTGCTAGCGGGAGTCAGGAGCAGTTCTTC.

The DNA of the CDR3 is TGTGCCAGCAGCTTAGTAGGGGCGGGAACTGAAGCTTTCTTT. Its protein is CASSLVGAGTEAFF. The chain couples TRBV11-2 to TRBJ1-1; D may be TRBD1 (5 bases). V dropped 1 base and J dropped 5 bases, with 11 bases sitting between them. The germline V gene encodes CDR1 SGHAT and CDR2 FQNNGV. This CDR3 spans 14 amino acids.